This T cell receptor (beta chain) was identified during a study of response to subunit inactivated influenza vaccine. There are a few counts of this clonotype. Antigen specificity is unknown. MiXCR was run by TCRdb on the RT-PCR reads, yielding one entry per CDR3 protein. In the table there are about 780,000 distinct CDR3 sequences, 15% to 20% of which are singletons. The study's findings and limits: Each seasonal influenza vaccination recruits few new T cells, the authors suggested.

The CDR3 has 15 residues. CDR1 is GTSNPN and CDR2 is SVGIG in the germline V gene (reference sequence). The V and J ends lost 0 bases and 0 bases, in that order; junction bases with no gene match: 1. This TCR was sampled from a man aged 45-65 years who received an inactivated influenza vaccine. The sequenced sample was PBMCs from blood, obtained roughly 5 days after vaccination. The rearrangement links TRBV30 to TRBJ2-7; 11 bases map to TRBD2. CDR3 in amino acids: CAWSVGTSGSYEQYF. The CDR3 DNA reads TGTGCCTGGAGTGTCGGGACTAGCGGCTCCTACGAGCAGTACTTC.